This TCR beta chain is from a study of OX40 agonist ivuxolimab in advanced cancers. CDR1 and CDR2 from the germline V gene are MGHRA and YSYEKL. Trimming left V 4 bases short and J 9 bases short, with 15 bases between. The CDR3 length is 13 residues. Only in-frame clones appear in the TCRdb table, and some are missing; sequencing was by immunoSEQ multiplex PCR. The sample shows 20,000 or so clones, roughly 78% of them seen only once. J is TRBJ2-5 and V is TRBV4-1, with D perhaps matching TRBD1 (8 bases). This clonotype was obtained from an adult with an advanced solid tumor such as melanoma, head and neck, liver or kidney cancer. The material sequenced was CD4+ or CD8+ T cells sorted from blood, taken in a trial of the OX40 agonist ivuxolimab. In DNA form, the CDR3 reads TGCGCCAGCAGCCTAGGACAGGGAGGGGCCCAGTACTTC. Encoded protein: CASSLGQGGAQYF.